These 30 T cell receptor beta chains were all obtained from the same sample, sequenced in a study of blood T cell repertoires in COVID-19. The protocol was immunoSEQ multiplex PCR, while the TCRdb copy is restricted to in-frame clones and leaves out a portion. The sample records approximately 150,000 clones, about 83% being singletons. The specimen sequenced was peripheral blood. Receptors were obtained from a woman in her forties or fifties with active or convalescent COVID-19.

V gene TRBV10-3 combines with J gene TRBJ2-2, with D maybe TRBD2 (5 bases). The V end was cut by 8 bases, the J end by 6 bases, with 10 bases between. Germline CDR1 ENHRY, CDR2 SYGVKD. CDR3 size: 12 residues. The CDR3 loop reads CAIERESGELFF. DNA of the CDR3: TGTGCCATCGAGAGGGAATCCGGGGAGCTGTTTTTT.

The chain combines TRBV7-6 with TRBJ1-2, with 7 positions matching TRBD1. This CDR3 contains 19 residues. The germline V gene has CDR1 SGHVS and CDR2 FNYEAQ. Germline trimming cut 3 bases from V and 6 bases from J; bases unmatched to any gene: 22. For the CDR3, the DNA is TGTGCCAGCAGCTTGTATCTCCGGGACAGCGACTCCAATTGGGATGGCTACACCTTC. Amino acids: CASSLYLRDSDSNWDGYTF.

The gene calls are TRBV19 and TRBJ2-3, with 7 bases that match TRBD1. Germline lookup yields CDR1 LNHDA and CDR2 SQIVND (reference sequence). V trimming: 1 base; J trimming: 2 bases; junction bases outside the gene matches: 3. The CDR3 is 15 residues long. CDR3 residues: CASSIGQGDTDTQYF. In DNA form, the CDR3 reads TGTGCCAGTAGTATAGGACAGGGAGACACAGATACGCAGTATTTT.

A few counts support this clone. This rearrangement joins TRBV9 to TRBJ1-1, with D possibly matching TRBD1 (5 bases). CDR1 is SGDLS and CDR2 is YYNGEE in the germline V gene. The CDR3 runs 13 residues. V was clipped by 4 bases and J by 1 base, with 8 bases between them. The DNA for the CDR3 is TGTGCCAGCAGCACCGACAGGAACACTGAAGCTTTCTTT. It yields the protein CASSTDRNTEAFF.

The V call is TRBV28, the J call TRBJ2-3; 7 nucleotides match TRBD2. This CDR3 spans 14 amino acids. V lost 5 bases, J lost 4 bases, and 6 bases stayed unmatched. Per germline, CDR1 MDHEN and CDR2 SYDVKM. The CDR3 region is CASSPGGRADTQYF. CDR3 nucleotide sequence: TGTGCCAGCAGTCCGGGGGGACGGGCAGATACGCAGTATTTT.

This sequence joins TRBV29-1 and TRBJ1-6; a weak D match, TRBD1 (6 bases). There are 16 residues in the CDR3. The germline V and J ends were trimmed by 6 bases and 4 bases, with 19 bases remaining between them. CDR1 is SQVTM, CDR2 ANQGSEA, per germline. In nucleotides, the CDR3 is TGCAGCGTCCCCCATGGGGGCGGCCCTTATAATTCACCCCTCCACTTT. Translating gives CSVPHGGGPYNSPLHF.

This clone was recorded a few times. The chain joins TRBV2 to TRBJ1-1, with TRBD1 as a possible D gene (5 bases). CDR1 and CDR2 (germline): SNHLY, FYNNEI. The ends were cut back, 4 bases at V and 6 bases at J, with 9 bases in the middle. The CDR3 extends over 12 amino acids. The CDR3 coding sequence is TGTGCCAGCAGTGCAGGGCGCGCTGAAGCTTTCTTT. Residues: CASSAGRAEAFF.

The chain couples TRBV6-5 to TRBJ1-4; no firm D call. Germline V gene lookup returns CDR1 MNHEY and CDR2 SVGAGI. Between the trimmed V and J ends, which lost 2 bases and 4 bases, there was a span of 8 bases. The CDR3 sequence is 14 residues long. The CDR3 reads CASSYRGGNEKLFF. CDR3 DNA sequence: TGTGCCAGCAGTTACCGGGGAGGTAATGAAAAACTGTTTTTT.

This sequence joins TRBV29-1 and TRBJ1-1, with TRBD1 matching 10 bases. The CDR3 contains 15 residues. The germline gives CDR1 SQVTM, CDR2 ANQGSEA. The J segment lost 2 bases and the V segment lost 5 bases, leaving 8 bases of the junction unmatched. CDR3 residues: CSVKGDRGLNTEAFF. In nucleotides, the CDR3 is TGCAGCGTTAAGGGAGACAGGGGGCTTAACACTGAAGCTTTCTTT.

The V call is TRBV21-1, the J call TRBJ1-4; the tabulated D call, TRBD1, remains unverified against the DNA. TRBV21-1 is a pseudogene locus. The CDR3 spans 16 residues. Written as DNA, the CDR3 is TGTGCCAGCAGCACCATTTCCGGGACAGGGAATGAAAAACTGTTTTTT. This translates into CASSTISGTGNEKLFF.

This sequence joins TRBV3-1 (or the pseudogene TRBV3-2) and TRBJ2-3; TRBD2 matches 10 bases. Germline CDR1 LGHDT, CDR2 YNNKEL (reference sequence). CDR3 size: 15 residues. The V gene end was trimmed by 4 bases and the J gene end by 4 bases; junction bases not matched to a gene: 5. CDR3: CASSLGTSEADTQYF. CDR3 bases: TGTGCCAGCAGCCTCGGGACTAGCGAAGCAGATACGCAGTATTTT.

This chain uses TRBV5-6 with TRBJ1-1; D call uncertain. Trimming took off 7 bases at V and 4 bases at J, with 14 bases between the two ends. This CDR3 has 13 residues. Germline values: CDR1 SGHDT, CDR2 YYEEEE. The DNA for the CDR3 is TGTGCCAGCTCCCGACGGGATGTCACTGAAGCTTTCTTT. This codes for CASSRRDVTEAFF.

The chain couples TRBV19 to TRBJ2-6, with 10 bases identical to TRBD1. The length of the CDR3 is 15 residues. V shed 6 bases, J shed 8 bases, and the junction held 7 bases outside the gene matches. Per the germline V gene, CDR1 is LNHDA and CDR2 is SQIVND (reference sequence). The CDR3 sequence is CASRKTGGESNVLTF. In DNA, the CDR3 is TGTGCCAGTAGGAAGACAGGGGGCGAGTCCAACGTCCTGACTTTC. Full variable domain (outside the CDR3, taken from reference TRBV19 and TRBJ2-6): DGGITQSPKYLFRKEGQNVTLSCEQNLNHDAMYWYRQDPGQGLRLIYYSQIVNDFQKGDIAEGYSVSREKKESFPLTVTSAQKNPTAFYLCASRKTGGESNVLTFGAGSRLTVL.

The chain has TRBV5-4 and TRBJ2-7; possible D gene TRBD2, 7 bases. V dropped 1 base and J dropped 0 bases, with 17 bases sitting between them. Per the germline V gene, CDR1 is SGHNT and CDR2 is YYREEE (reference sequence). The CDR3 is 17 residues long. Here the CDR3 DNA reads TGTGCCAGCAGCTTGCGCCCGGGGGGCTCTATCTCCTACGAGCAGTACTTC. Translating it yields CASSLRPGGSISYEQYF.

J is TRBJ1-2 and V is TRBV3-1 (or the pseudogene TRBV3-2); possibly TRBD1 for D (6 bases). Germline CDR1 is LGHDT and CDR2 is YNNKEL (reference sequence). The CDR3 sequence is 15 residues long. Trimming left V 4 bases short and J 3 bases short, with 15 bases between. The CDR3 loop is CASSLGHLYHYGYTF. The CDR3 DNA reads TGTGCCAGCAGCCTGGGACACCTTTACCACTATGGCTACACCTTC.

This chain's CDR3 is CSAREAEAFF. The CDR3 nucleotides read TGCAGTGCTCGCGAGGCTGAAGCTTTCTTT. This chain uses TRBV20-1 with TRBJ1-1; D ambiguous. Looked up from germline, CDR1 is DFQATT and CDR2 is SNEGSKA (reference sequence). The CDR3 runs to 10 residues. V dropped 5 bases and J dropped 6 bases, with 7 bases sitting between them.

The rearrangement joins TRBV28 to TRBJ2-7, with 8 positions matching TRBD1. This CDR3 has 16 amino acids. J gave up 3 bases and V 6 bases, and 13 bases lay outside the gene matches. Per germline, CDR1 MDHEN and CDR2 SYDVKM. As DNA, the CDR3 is TGTGCCAGCAGCAGGCCCGGGACAGGTAAATACTACGAGCAGTACTTC. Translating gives CASSRPGTGKYYEQYF.

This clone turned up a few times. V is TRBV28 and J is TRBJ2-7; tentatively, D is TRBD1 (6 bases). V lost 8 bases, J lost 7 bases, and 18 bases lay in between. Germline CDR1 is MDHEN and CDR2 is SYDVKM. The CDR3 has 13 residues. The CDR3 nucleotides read TGTGCCAGCCGAGAAGGACAGCGGAGTGAGCAGTACTTC. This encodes CASREGQRSEQYF.

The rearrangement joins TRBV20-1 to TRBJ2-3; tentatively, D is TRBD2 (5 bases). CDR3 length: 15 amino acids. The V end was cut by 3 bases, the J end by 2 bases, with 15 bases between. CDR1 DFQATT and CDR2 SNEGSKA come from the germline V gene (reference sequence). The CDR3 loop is CSASRGGGHTDTQYF. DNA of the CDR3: TGCAGTGCTAGTCGTGGCGGCGGGCACACAGATACGCAGTATTTT.

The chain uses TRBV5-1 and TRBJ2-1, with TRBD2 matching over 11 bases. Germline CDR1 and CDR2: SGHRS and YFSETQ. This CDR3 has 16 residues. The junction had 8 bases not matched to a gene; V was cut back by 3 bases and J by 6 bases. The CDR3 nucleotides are TGCGCCAGCAGCTCCCTAACTAGCGGGAGTACCAATGAGCAGTTCTTC. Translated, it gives CASSSLTSGSTNEQFF.

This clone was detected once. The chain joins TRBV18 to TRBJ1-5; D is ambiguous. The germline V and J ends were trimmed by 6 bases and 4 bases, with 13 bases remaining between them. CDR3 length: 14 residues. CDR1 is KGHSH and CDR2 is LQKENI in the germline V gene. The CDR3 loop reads CASSLSRDNQPQHF. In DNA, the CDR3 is TGTGCCAGCTCTCTCTCGAGGGATAATCAGCCCCAGCATTTT. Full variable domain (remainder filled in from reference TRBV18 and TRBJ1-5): NAGVMQNPRHLVRRRGQEARLRCSPMKGHSHVYWYRQLPEEGLKFMVYLQKENIIDESGMPKERFSAEFPKEGPSILRIQQVVRGDSAAYFCASSLSRDNQPQHFGDGTRLSIL.

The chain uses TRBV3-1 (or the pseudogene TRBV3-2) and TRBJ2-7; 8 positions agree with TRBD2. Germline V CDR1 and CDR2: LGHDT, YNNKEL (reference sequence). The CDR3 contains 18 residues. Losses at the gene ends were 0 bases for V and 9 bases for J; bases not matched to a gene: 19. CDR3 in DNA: TGTGCCAGCAGCCAAGATCCCCCCATAGCGGGATCCAGTACGAGGCAGTACTTC. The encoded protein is CASSQDPPIAGSSTRQYF.

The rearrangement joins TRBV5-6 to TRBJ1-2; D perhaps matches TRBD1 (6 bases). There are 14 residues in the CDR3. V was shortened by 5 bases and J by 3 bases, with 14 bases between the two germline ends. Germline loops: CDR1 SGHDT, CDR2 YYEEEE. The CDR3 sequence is CASSDGQRYYGYTF. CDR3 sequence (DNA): TGTGCCAGCAGTGACGGACAGAGATACTATGGCTACACCTTC.

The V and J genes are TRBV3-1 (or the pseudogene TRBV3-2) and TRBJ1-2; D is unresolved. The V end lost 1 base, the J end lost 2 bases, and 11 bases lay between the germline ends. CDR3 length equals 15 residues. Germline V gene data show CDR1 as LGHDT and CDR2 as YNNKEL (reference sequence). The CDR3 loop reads CASSQGWQFNYGYTF. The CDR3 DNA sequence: TGTGCCAGCAGCCAAGGGTGGCAGTTCAACTATGGCTACACCTTC.

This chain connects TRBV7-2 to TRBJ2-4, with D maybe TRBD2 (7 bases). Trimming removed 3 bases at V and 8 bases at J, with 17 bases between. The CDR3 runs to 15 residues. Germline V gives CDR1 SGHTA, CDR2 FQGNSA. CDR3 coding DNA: TGTGCCAGCAGCTTCGTGGGGGGGCTCGATGACATTCAGTACTTC. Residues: CASSFVGGLDDIQYF.

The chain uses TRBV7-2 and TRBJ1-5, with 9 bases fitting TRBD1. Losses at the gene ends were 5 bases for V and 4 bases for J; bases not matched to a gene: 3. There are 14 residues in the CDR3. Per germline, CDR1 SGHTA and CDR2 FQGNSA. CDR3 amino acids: CASSRDRDNQPQHF. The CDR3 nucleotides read TGTGCCAGCAGCCGGGACAGGGATAATCAGCCCCAGCATTTT.

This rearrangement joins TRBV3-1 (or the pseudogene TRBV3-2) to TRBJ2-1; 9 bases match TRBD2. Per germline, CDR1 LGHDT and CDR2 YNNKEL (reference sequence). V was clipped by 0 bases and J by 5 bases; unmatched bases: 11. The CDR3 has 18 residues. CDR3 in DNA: TGTGCCAGCAGCCAAGATCGAGTAGCGGGAGTTTTGAACAATGAGCAGTTCTTC. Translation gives CASSQDRVAGVLNNEQFF.

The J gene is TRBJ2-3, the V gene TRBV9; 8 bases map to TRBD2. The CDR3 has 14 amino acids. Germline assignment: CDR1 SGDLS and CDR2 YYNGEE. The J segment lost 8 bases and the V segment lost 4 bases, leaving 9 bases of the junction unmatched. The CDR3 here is CASSPPGTSLTQYF. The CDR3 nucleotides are TGTGCCAGCAGCCCCCCCGGGACTAGTCTTACGCAGTATTTT.

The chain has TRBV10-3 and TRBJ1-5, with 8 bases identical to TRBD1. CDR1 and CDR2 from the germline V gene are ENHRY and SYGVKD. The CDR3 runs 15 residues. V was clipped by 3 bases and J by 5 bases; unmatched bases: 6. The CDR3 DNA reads TGTGCCATCAGTGAATCAGGACAGGGAGATCAGCCCCAGCATTTT. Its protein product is CAISESGQGDQPQHF.

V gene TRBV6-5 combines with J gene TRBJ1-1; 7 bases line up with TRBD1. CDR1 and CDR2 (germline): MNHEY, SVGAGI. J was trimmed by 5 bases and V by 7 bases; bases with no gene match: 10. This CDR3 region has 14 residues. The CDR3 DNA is TGTGCCAGCACCCCGCCGGGACAGCGGACTGAAGCTTTCTTT. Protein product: CASTPPGQRTEAFF.